Listed here are 5 T cell receptor beta chains from one sample, sequenced in a study of T cell responses to AZD1222 COVID-19 vaccine. Sequenced by immunoSEQ multiplex PCR; TCRdb stores in-frame clones only, minus some. This table holds about 150,000 clones, over 80% found once. The sample consisted of peripheral blood, taken 28 days after the second AZD1222 dose. These receptors were collected from an adult who received the AZD1222 COVID-19 vaccine.

This clone was picked up one time. This chain connects TRBV9 to TRBJ1-3; D unclear. V was clipped by 6 bases and J by 4 bases, with 14 bases between them. From germline, CDR1 is SGDLS and CDR2 YYNGEE. The CDR3 totals 14 residues. The CDR3 sequence: CASNLGNPGNTIYF. CDR3 DNA sequence: TGTGCCAGCAACCTCGGCAATCCGGGAAACACCATATATTTT.

The rearrangement joins TRBV2 to TRBJ1-6; possibly TRBD1 for D (6 bases). The CDR3 has 16 residues. The germline V gene has CDR1 SNHLY and CDR2 FYNNEI. The germline V and J ends were trimmed by 2 bases and 7 bases, with 15 bases remaining between them. The DNA for the CDR3 is TGTGCCAGCAGTGAACCCAGCGGGCAGGGGAATTCACCCCTCCACTTT. It is translated as CASSEPSGQGNSPLHF.

The chain employs TRBV19 and TRBJ1-6; 8 positions match TRBD1. V lost 6 bases, J lost 7 bases, and 14 bases stayed unmatched. This CDR3 spans 17 amino acids. Per germline, CDR1 LNHDA and CDR2 SQIVND (reference sequence). CDR3 loop: CASSPPLMTGVNSPLHF. CDR3 in DNA: TGTGCCAGTAGCCCACCCCTTATGACAGGGGTAAATTCACCCCTCCACTTT.

CDR3 sequence reads: CASSPPGLAGKAGELFF. The CDR3 DNA reads TGTGCCAGCAGCCCTCCTGGACTAGCGGGAAAAGCCGGGGAGCTGTTTTTT. The chain couples TRBV7-9 to TRBJ2-2, with 12 bases identical to TRBD2. V lost 5 bases, J lost 6 bases, and 10 bases stayed unmatched. The germline CDR1 and CDR2 sequences are SEHNR and FQNEAQ (reference sequence). The CDR3 has 17 residues.

This clone appeared once. CDR3 sequence: CASRGPTNTGELFF. The CDR3 DNA follows: TGTGCCAGCAGAGGACCGACGAACACCGGGGAGCTGTTTTTT. The chain uses TRBV25-1 and TRBJ2-2; D uncertain. The V end lost 6 bases, the J end lost 0 bases, and 8 bases lay between the germline ends. Germline V gene sequence: CDR1 MGHDK, CDR2 SYGVNS. The CDR3 is made up of 14 amino acids.